Listed below are T cell receptor beta chains from one sample, sequenced in a study of shared clonotypes between healthy human individuals. Clones were read by immunoSEQ multiplex PCR, and TCRdb kept only the in-frame ones, dropping some. The sample records some 2,500,000 clones, more than 85% being singletons. The sample consisted of naive CD4+ T cells from PBMCs. All receptors derive from a man younger than 35 in good health. Some clones in this sample may be carry-over from other donors' samples. Both conserved end residues are part of each CDR3. The D gene is left open where the match is weak. Not all rows give a size; the values are once, few, many and, for expanded clones, a class.

abundance: .; v_gene: TRBV5-4; d_gene: .; j_gene: TRBJ2-5; CDR3nt: TGTGCCAGCAGCTTGCGAGGGTCAGGGGAGACCCAGTACTTC; CDR3aa: CASSLRGSGETQYF
abundance: .; v_gene: TRBV29-1; d_gene: .; j_gene: TRBJ1-2; CDR3nt: TGCAGCGTTGACAGCGCCCCTTACTATGGCTACACCTTC; CDR3aa: CSVDSAPYYGYTF
abundance: .; v_gene: TRBV2; d_gene: .; j_gene: TRBJ1-3; CDR3nt: TGTGCCAGCAGTGTGGACACATTCTCTGGAAACACCATATATTTT; CDR3aa: CASSVDTFSGNTIYF
abundance: .; v_gene: TRBV5-1; d_gene: .; j_gene: TRBJ2-3; CDR3nt: TGCGCCAGCAGCTTGGAGGCAATGGAAGATACGCAGTATTTT; CDR3aa: CASSLEAMEDTQYF
abundance: .; v_gene: TRBV28; d_gene: TRBD1; j_gene: TRBJ2-7; CDR3nt: TGTGCCATACAGGGGGCCAAGAGCTCCTACGAGCAGTACTTC; CDR3aa: CAIQGAKSSYEQYF
abundance: .; v_gene: TRBV5-1; d_gene: TRBD1; j_gene: TRBJ1-3; CDR3nt: TGCGCCAGCGGGGACAGCTCTGGAAACACCATATATTTT; CDR3aa: CASGDSSGNTIYF
abundance: .; v_gene: TRBV2; d_gene: .; j_gene: TRBJ2-3; CDR3nt: TGTGCCAGCAGTGAAGCGGGGGGAAATACGCAGTATTTT; CDR3aa: CASSEAGGNTQYF
abundance: .; v_gene: TRBV4-2; d_gene: .; j_gene: TRBJ2-2; CDR3nt: TGTGCCAGCAGCCCCCGGACTCTCACCGGGGAGCTGTTTTTT; CDR3aa: CASSPRTLTGELFF
abundance: .; v_gene: TRBV5-6; d_gene: .; j_gene: TRBJ2-7; CDR3nt: TGTGCCAGCAGCTTGGGGTCTGCCTACGAGCAGTACTTC; CDR3aa: CASSLGSAYEQYF
abundance: .; v_gene: TRBV9; d_gene: .; j_gene: TRBJ1-3; CDR3nt: TGTGCCAGCAAAGTGGTTTACGGAAACACCATATATTTT; CDR3aa: CASKVVYGNTIYF
abundance: .; v_gene: TRBV7-9; d_gene: TRBD1; j_gene: TRBJ1-2; CDR3nt: TGTGCCAGCAGCTTCTCGGACAGGGGAGGTAATGGATCCTTC; CDR3aa: CASSFSDRGGNGSF
abundance: .; v_gene: TRBV5-1; d_gene: TRBD2; j_gene: TRBJ2-7; CDR3nt: TGCGCCAGCAGCTCAATAGCGGGACACGAGCAGTACTTC; CDR3aa: CASSSIAGHEQYF
abundance: once; v_gene: TRBV9; d_gene: TRBD1; j_gene: TRBJ2-5; CDR3nt: TGTGCCAGCAGCGCAATAAGGGACAGTCCCGGAGAGACCCAGTACTTC; CDR3aa: CASSAIRDSPGETQYF
abundance: .; v_gene: TRBV5-1; d_gene: .; j_gene: TRBJ2-7; CDR3nt: TGCGCCAGCAGCTTGGCTGGGACTGCCTCCTACGAGCAGTACTTC; CDR3aa: CASSLAGTASYEQYF
abundance: once; v_gene: TRBV7-2; d_gene: TRBD2; j_gene: TRBJ2-7; CDR3nt: TGTGCCAGCAGCTTAGCCGGGGGGGGACTCACCGGGGCCTTC; CDR3aa: CASSLAGGGLTGAF
abundance: once; v_gene: TRBV2; d_gene: .; j_gene: TRBJ1-1; CDR3nt: TGTGCCAGCCGAGTAGACATGAACACTGAAGCTTTCTTT; CDR3aa: CASRVDMNTEAFF
abundance: .; v_gene: TRBV4-2; d_gene: .; j_gene: TRBJ2-1; CDR3nt: TGTGCCAGCAGCCAAGAGAACATCAATGAGCAGTTCTTC; CDR3aa: CASSQENINEQFF